This is a list of T cell receptor beta chains from one sample in a study of T cell responses to AZD1222 COVID-19 vaccine. Using immunoSEQ multiplex PCR, the repertoire was profiled, and TCRdb retains in-frame clones only, with some absent. The sample lists tens of thousands of clones; roughly 80% were seen once. This specimen consisted of peripheral blood, obtained 28 days after the second AZD1222 dose. These receptors originate from an adult who received the AZD1222 COVID-19 vaccine. Each CDR3 is given with its conserved first and last residue. The order of the fields is D gene, clone size, J gene, V gene, CDR3 protein, CDR3 DNA. A D gene is named only where the DNA matches it firmly. Size is stated for part of the rows, as once, few or many counts, or as a class when the clone is expanded.

>.|.|TRBJ1-2|TRBV29-1
CSAGRSYGYTF
TGCAGCGCAGGACGGAGCTATGGCTACACCTTC
>.|.|TRBJ2-7|TRBV28
CASSSGPTRYEQYF
TGTGCCAGCAGTAGTGGACCAACCCGCTACGAGCAGTACTTC
>.|.|TRBJ2-2|TRBV19
CASEDGDFPLGRLFF
TGTGCCAGTGAAGATGGGGATTTCCCTTTGGGTCGGCTGTTTTTT
>.|.|TRBJ2-1|TRBV20-1
CSASLYNEQFF
TGCAGTGCTAGCCTATACAATGAGCAGTTCTTC
>TRBD1|once|TRBJ1-1|TRBV2
CASGRQGTPGEAFF
TGTGCCAGTGGGAGACAGGGAACGCCCGGCGAAGCTTTCTTT
>TRBD2|.|TRBJ2-1|TRBV6-5
CASSSSLAGYNEQFF
TGTGCCAGCAGTTCCTCCTTAGCGGGATACAATGAGCAGTTCTTC
>.|.|TRBJ1-1|TRBV7-3
CASSPTGGLTEAFF
TGTGCCAGCAGCCCCACCGGAGGGCTCACTGAAGCTTTCTTT
>TRBD2|.|TRBJ2-7|TRBV11-2
CASRSTYLREGRYEQYF
TGTGCCAGCAGATCAACGTATCTCCGGGAGGGCCGGTACGAGCAGTACTTC
>.|.|TRBJ1-2|TRBV27
CASSTAGANYGYTF
TGTGCCAGCAGCACCGCAGGGGCTAACTATGGCTACACCTTC
>TRBD1|.|TRBJ2-7|TRBV27
CASSLFPGQGTYEQYF
TGTGCCAGCAGTTTATTCCCGGGACAGGGGACCTACGAGCAGTACTTC
>.|.|TRBJ2-2|TRBV10-1
CASISRGKNTGELFF
TGCGCCAGCATTAGTCGTGGGAAGAACACCGGGGAGCTGTTTTTT
>.|.|TRBJ2-5|TRBV27
CASSFEGPVGYRETQYF
TGTGCCAGCAGTTTTGAAGGCCCGGTGGGGTACAGGGAGACCCAGTACTTC
>.|.|TRBJ2-2|TRBV4-3
CASSLPPVAQTNTGELFF
TGCGCCAGCAGCCTCCCCCCGGTGGCCCAAACGAACACCGGGGAGCTGTTTTTT
>.|.|TRBJ2-1|TRBV7-3
CASSYQLDSYSYNEQFF
TGTGCCAGCAGCTATCAATTAGACTCCTACTCCTACAATGAGCAGTTCTTC
>.|.|TRBJ2-1|TRBV3-1/TRBV3-2
CASSLKRRWPYNEQFF
TGTGCCAGCAGCCTTAAACGTCGATGGCCCTACAATGAGCAGTTCTTC
>.|.|TRBJ2-2|TRBV21-1
CARAGLAGAETGELFF
TGTGCCAGGGCGGGACTAGCGGGAGCCGAGACCGGGGAGCTGTTTTTT
>.|.|TRBJ2-7|TRBV6-2/TRBV6-3
CASSPSHYEQYF
TGTGCCAGCAGCCCCAGCCACTACGAGCAGTACTTC
>.|.|TRBJ2-7|TRBV7-2
CASSLIYENEQYF
TGTGCCAGCAGCTTAATATATGAAAACGAGCAGTACTTC
>TRBD1|.|TRBJ1-4|TRBV10-3
CAIRSGTGGRDEKLFF
TGTGCCATCAGGTCCGGGACAGGGGGTAGAGATGAAAAACTGTTTTTT
>TRBD1|once|TRBJ1-1|TRBV10-3
CAISVRGTGGAKNTEAFF
TGTGCCATCAGTGTACGGGGGACAGGGGGCGCGAAGAACACTGAAGCTTTCTTT
>TRBD1|.|TRBJ2-3|TRBV15
CATSSGPGQGTDTQYF
TGTGCCACCAGCAGCGGCCCGGGACAGGGCACAGATACGCAGTATTTT
>.|.|TRBJ1-1|TRBV10-1
CASPGAGTTEAFF
TGCGCCAGCCCCGGCGCAGGGACCACTGAAGCTTTCTTT
>.|.|TRBJ1-5|TRBV2
CASSVLPSYVSNQPQHF
TGTGCCAGCAGTGTTCTCCCCTCTTATGTTAGCAATCAGCCCCAGCATTTT
>TRBD1|.|TRBJ2-1|TRBV4-1
CASSHRQGHMSGNEQFF
TGCGCCAGCAGCCATCGACAGGGGCACATGTCAGGAAATGAGCAGTTCTTC
>TRBD2|.|TRBJ2-1|TRBV12-5
CASGLVLAGVSIPLNEQFF
TGTGCTAGTGGTTTGGTATTGGCGGGAGTCTCCATCCCTCTCAATGAGCAGTTCTTC
>TRBD2|.|TRBJ2-3|TRBV16
CASSHSGTSGSINTQYF
TGTGCCAGCAGCCATTCCGGGACTAGCGGGAGTATTAATACGCAGTATTTT
>.|.|TRBJ1-2|TRBV5-4
CASSYIRQNYGYTF
TGTGCCAGCAGCTACATAAGACAGAACTATGGCTACACCTTC
>.|.|TRBJ1-2|TRBV7-8
CASSSSAGANYGYTF
TGTGCCAGCAGCTCGTCCGCAGGGGCTAACTATGGCTACACCTTC
>TRBD2|.|TRBJ2-3|TRBV24-1
CATSDSSGRAMADTQYF
TGTGCCACCAGTGATTCTAGCGGGAGGGCCATGGCAGATACGCAGTATTTT
>TRBD2|.|TRBJ2-1|TRBV9
CASSLGLADYYNEQFF
TGTGCCAGCAGCCTGGGACTAGCGGACTATTACAATGAGCAGTTCTTC
>TRBD2|few|TRBJ2-7|TRBV10-3
CAISEGTSGRGKDEQYF
TGTGCCATCAGTGAGGGGACTAGCGGGAGGGGAAAGGACGAGCAGTACTTC
>.|.|TRBJ1-2|TRBV9
CASSEFEPPYGYTF
TGTGCCAGCAGCGAATTTGAGCCTCCTTATGGCTACACCTTC
>TRBD1|.|TRBJ1-2|TRBV10-3
CATSPGTGGGYTF
TGTGCCACTAGCCCCGGGACAGGGGGTGGCTACACCTTC
>.|.|TRBJ1-1|TRBV5-1
CASSYQTGNTEAFF
TGCGCCAGCAGCTATCAGACGGGGAACACTGAAGCTTTCTTT
>.|.|TRBJ1-1|TRBV10-3
CAISEGRVSTEAFF
TGTGCCATCAGTGAGGGCCGGGTTAGCACTGAAGCTTTCTTT
>.|.|TRBJ1-1|TRBV20-1
CSASTGGMVTEAFF
TGCAGTGCTAGTACCGGGGGGATGGTCACTGAAGCTTTCTTT